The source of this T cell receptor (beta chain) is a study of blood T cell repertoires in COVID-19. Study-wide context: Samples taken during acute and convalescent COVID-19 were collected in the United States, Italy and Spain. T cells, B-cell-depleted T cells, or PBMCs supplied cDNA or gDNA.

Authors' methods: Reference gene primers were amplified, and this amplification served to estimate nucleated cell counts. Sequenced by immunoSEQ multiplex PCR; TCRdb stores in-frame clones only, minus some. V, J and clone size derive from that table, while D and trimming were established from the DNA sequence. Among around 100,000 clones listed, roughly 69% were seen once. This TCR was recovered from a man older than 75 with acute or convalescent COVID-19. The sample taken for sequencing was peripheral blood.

The CDR3 sequence: CASSLIRGSSEKLFF. CDR3 coding DNA: TGTGCCAGCAGCTTAATTCGGGGGTCGAGTGAAAAACTGTTTTTT. The chain recombines TRBV11-2 with TRBJ1-4, with D possibly matching TRBD1 (5 bases). Germline-derived CDR1 and CDR2 are SGHAT and FQNNGV. The CDR3 spans 15 residues. V dropped 2 bases and J dropped 7 bases, with 14 bases sitting between them. Together with reference TRBV11-2 and TRBJ1-4, the CDR3 gives the full variable domain: EAGVAQSPRYKIIEKRQSVAFWCNPISGHATLYWYQQILGQGPKLLIQFQNNGVVDDSQLPKDRFSAERLKGVDSTLKIQPAKLEDSAVYLCASSLIRGSSEKLFFGSGTQLSVL.